This T cell receptor beta chain was found in a study of shared clonotypes between healthy human individuals. This clone was observed once. Different DNA sequences within this sample yield the same CDR3. CDR1 and CDR2 (germline): SEHNR, FQNEAQ (reference sequence). The V end was cut by 1 base, the J end by 5 bases, with 11 bases between. This CDR3 is built from 14 residues. Here immunoSEQ multiplex PCR was the method, and the copy in TCRdb shows in-frame clones only, minus some. The repertoire has about a million clones, 65% to 75% of them found once; the top ten carry approximately 1.5%. The sequencing sample was made of memory CD4+ T cells sorted from blood. Indicated subset: CD45RA-negative fraction. The receptor was isolated from a man younger than 30 in good health. The V call is TRBV7-9, the J call TRBJ2-5; the D gene is possibly TRBD1 (6 bases). The CDR3 reads CASSLGGLGETQYF. CDR3 DNA: TGTGCCAGCAGCTTAGGGGGGCTCGGGGAGACCCAGTACTTC.